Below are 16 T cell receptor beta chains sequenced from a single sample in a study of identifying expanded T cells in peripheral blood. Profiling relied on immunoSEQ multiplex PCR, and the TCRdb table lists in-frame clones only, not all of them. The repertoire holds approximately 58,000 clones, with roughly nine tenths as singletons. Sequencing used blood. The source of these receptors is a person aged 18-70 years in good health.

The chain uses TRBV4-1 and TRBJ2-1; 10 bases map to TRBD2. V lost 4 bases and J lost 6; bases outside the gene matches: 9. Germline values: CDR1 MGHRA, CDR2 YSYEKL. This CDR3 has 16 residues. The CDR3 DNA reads TGCGCCAGCAGCCGAGCTAGCGGGAGTTGGGGCAATGAGCAGTTCTTC. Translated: CASSRASGSWGNEQFF.

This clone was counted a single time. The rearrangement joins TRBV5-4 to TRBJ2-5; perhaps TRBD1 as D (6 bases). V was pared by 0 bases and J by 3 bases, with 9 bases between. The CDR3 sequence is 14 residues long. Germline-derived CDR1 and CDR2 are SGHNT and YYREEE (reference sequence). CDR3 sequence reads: CASSLEAGEETQYF. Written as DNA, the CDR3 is TGTGCCAGCAGCTTGGAGGCAGGGGAAGAGACCCAGTACTTC.

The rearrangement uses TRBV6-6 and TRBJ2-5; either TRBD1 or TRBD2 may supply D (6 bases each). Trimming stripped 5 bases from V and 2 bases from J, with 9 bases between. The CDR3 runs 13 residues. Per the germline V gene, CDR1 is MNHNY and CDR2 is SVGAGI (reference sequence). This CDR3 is CASSRGAQETQYF. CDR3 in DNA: TGTGCCAGCAGTAGGGGGGCTCAAGAGACCCAGTACTTC.

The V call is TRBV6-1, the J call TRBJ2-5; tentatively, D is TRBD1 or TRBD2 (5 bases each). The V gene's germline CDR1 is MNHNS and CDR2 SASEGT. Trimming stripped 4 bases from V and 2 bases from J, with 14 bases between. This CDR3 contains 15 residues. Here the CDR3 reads CASSVQWGNQETQYF. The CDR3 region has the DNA TGTGCCAGCAGTGTCCAATGGGGGAATCAAGAGACCCAGTACTTC.

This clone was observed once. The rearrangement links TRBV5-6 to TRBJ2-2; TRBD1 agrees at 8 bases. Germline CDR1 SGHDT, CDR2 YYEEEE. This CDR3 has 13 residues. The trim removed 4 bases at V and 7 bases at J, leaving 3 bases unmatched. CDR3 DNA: TGTGCCAGCAGCCCGACAGGGGACGGGGAGCTGTTTTTT. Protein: CASSPTGDGELFF.

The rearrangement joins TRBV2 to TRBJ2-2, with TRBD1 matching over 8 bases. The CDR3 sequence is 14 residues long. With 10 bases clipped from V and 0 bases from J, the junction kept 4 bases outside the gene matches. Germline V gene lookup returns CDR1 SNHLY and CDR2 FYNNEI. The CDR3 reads CATQGQANTGELFF. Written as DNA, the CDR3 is TGTGCCACCCAGGGACAGGCGAACACCGGGGAGCTGTTTTTT.

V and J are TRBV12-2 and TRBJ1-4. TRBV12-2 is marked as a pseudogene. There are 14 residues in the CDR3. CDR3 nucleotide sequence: TGTGCAAGTCGCTTGGAGGGAAAGAGGGAAAAACTGTTTTTT. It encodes CASRLEGKREKLFF.

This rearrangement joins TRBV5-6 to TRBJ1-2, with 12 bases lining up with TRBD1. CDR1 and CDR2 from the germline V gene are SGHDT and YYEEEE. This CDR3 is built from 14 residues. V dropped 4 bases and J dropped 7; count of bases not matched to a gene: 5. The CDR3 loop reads CASSRGTGGIGYTF. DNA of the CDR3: TGTGCCAGCAGCCGAGGGACAGGGGGCATTGGCTACACCTTC.

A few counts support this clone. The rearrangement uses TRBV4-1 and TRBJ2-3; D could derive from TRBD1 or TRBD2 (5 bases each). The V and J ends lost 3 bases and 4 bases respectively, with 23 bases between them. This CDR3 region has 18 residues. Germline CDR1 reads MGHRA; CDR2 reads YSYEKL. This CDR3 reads CASSHPGRRALNADTQYF. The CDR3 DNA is TGCGCCAGCAGCCACCCAGGGAGACGGGCTCTCAACGCAGATACGCAGTATTTT.

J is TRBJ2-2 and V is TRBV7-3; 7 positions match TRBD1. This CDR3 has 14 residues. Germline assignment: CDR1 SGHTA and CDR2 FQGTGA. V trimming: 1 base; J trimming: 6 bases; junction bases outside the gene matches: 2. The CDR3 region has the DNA TGTGCCAGCAGCTTAAGTCAGGGGGCCGGGGAGCTGTTTTTT. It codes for CASSLSQGAGELFF.

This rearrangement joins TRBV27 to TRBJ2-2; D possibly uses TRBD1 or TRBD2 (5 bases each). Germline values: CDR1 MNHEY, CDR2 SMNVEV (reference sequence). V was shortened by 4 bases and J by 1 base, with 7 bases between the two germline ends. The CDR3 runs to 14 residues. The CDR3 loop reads CASSWDGNTGELFF. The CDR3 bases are TGTGCCAGCAGTTGGGACGGGAACACCGGGGAGCTGTTTTTT.

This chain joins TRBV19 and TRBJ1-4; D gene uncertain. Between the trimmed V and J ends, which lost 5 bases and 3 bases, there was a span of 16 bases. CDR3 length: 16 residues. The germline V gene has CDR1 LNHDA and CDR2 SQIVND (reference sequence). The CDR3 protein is CASSPMVRGANEKLFF. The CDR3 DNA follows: TGTGCCAGTAGTCCCATGGTTCGGGGTGCTAATGAAAAACTGTTTTTT.

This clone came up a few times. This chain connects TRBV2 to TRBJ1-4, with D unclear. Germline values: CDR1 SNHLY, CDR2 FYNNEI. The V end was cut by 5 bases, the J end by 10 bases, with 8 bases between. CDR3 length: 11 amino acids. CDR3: CASSLEGKLFF. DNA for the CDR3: TGTGCCAGCAGTCTAGAGGGAAAACTGTTTTTT.

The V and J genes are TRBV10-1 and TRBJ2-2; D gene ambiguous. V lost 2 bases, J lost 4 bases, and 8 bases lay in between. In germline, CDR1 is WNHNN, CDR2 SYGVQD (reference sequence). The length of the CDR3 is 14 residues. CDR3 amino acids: CASSEMASTGELFF. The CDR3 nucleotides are TGCGCCAGCAGTGAGATGGCGTCCACCGGGGAGCTGTTTTTT.

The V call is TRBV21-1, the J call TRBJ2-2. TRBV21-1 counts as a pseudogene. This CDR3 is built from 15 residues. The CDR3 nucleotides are TGTGCCAGCAGCAAAGGCAGGAGACACACCGGGGAGCTGTTTTTT. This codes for CASSKGRRHTGELFF.

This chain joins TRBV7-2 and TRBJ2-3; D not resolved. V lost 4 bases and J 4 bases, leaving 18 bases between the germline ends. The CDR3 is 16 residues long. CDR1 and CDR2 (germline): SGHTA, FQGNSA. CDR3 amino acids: CASSYYRAPGADTQYF. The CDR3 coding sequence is TGTGCCAGCAGCTATTACCGGGCCCCTGGGGCAGATACGCAGTATTTT.